These 24 T cell receptor beta chains were sequenced from one sample in a study of early T cells in non-severe SARS-CoV-2 infection (dated by TCRdb to the early 2020s). The method behind the library was 5' RACE. Sequencing took place on a NextSeq 500. TCRdb reprocessing: public reads trimmed at Q25 with fastp, clones called with MiXCR, in-frame beta chains kept. Each CDR3 protein gets just one entry, which takes the most common genes and DNA from the rows behind it. This sample is represented by roughly 86,000 distinct CDR3 sequences; about 6.5% of them were singletons. Together, the top ten hold about 7.5% of the sample. The sequencing sample was made of whole blood. The origin of the receptors is an adult who was a healthcare worker with PCR-confirmed SARS-CoV-2 infection or an uninfected control (not recorded which).

This clonotype was counted many times. The J gene is TRBJ2-7, the V gene TRBV6-6, with D possibly TRBD2 on 5 matching bases. Trimming removed 2 bases at V and 3 bases at J, with 8 bases between. Germline V gene sequence: CDR1 MNHNY, CDR2 SVGAGI (reference sequence). This CDR3 is built from 13 residues. This CDR3 is CASSYATSYEQYF. The CDR3 DNA follows: TGTGCCAGCAGTTACGCAACTAGCTACGAGCAGTACTTC.

This rearrangement joins TRBV28 to TRBJ2-5; 9 positions agree with TRBD1. V trimming: 6 bases; J trimming: 3 bases; junction bases outside the gene matches: 5. Germline lookup yields CDR1 MDHEN and CDR2 SYDVKM. The CDR3 length is 14 residues. The CDR3 coding sequence is TGTGCCAGCAGCCAAAGGACAGGGGAAGAGACCCAGTACTTC. This gives the protein CASSQRTGEETQYF.

This clonotype appeared a few times. The chain combines TRBV7-2 with TRBJ2-5, with D possibly being TRBD1 (5 bases). The CDR3 length is 16 residues. In germline, CDR1 is SGHTA, CDR2 FQGNSA. Trimming took 2 bases from V and 1 from J, leaving 14 bases between them. As DNA, the CDR3 is TGTGCCAGCAGCTTATCGACAGCCCTCTCCCAAGAGACCCAGTACTTC. Its translation: CASSLSTALSQETQYF.

This clonotype was recorded many times. This sequence joins TRBV2 and TRBJ1-1; D is undetermined. The CDR3 consists of 13 residues. Germline V gives CDR1 SNHLY, CDR2 FYNNEI. Trimming stripped 4 bases from V and 3 bases from J, with 9 bases between. The CDR3, as DNA: TGTGCCAGCAGTGTGGAAAAGGACACTGAAGCTTTCTTT. Translation: CASSVEKDTEAFF. The full variable domain, in which reference TRBV2 and TRBJ1-1 provide the parts outside the CDR3, is EPEVTQTPSHQVTQMGQEVILRCVPISNHLYFYWYRQILGQKVEFLVSFYNNEISEKSEIFDDQFSVERPDGSNFTLKIRSTKLEDSAMYFCASSVEKDTEAFFGQGTRLTVV.

In its sample, this clonotype was seen a few times. V usage is TRBV7-9 and J usage is TRBJ1-4; 9 nucleotides match TRBD1. From germline, CDR1 is SEHNR and CDR2 FQNEAQ (reference sequence). The CDR3 has 14 residues. V trimming: 6 bases; J trimming: 6 bases; junction bases outside the gene matches: 5. CDR3 amino acids: CASRPTGGYEKLFF. The CDR3, as DNA: TGTGCCAGCAGGCCAACAGGGGGCTATGAAAAACTGTTTTTT.

This clonotype was seen ten or more times. The gene calls are TRBV13 and TRBJ2-1, with 8 bases lining up with TRBD2. The CDR3 consists of 18 residues. The germline V gene encodes CDR1 PRHDT and CDR2 FYEKMQ (reference sequence). V was clipped by 7 bases and J by 2 bases; unmatched bases: 16. CDR3 loop: CASTRPGHSGTAYNEQFF. In DNA form, the CDR3 reads TGTGCCAGCACCCGCCCCGGCCATAGCGGGACGGCCTACAATGAGCAGTTCTTC.

This clonotype was seen repeatedly, ten times or more. The chain is built from TRBV20-1 and TRBJ1-1; tentatively, D is TRBD1 (5 bases). V lost 4 bases to trimming and J lost 4 bases, with 16 bases between them. CDR1 DFQATT and CDR2 SNEGSKA come from the germline V gene (reference sequence). This CDR3 comprises 14 residues. For the CDR3, the DNA is TGCAGTGCTACCTATGGGGCGATGGGCACTGAAGCTTTCTTT. Residues: CSATYGAMGTEAFF.

This clonotype turned up a few times. This rearrangement joins TRBV6-2 or TRBV6-3 to TRBJ1-1; D is unresolved. Germline-derived CDR1 and CDR2 are MNHEY and SVGEGT. The length of the CDR3 is 12 residues. Trimming pared 2 bases from V and 5 bases from J, leaving 6 bases between. The CDR3, as DNA: TGTGCCAGCAGTTACGGCGGGACTGAAGCTTTCTTT. It codes for CASSYGGTEAFF.

This clonotype was counted only a few times. The chain combines TRBV6-6 with TRBJ1-2; tentatively, D is TRBD1 (5 bases). The CDR3 has 14 residues. The V gene's germline CDR1 is MNHNY and CDR2 SVGAGI (reference sequence). Trimming left V 6 bases short and J 2 bases short, with 13 bases between. This chain's CDR3 is CASRLGTVNYGYTF. The CDR3, as DNA: TGTGCCAGCAGACTTGGGACGGTAAACTATGGCTACACCTTC.

At least ten counts were recorded for this clonotype. The chain has TRBV2 and TRBJ1-2; 10 bases line up with TRBD1. Germline V CDR1 and CDR2: SNHLY, FYNNEI. The trim removed 6 bases at V and 3 bases at J, leaving 13 bases unmatched. There are 17 residues in the CDR3. The CDR3 DNA sequence: TGTGCCAGCAGGACAGGGGGCGCCTGGGACCTGTACTATGGCTACACCTTC. Translation gives CASRTGGAWDLYYGYTF.

The rearrangement uses TRBV7-8 and TRBJ2-2; TRBD2 agrees at 13 bases. CDR1 SGHVS and CDR2 FQNEAQ come from the germline V gene. This CDR3 spans 17 amino acids. The junction had 8 bases not matched to a gene; V was cut back by 5 bases and J by 5 bases. The CDR3 DNA follows: TGTGCCAGCAGCCCCCGGACTAGCGGGGGAGGAACCGGGGAGCTGTTTTTT. Translated, it gives CASSPRTSGGGTGELFF.

With respect to this clonotype: This may come from a read error, since a much larger clone is one base off. The chain carries TRBV24-1 and TRBJ1-2, with 9 bases fitting TRBD1. This CDR3 region has 17 residues. Per germline, CDR1 KGHDR and CDR2 SFDVKD. The CDR3 reads CATGDRTGAETNYGYTF. Written as DNA, the CDR3 is TGTGCCACCGGTGACAGGACAGGGGCCGAAACTAACTATGGCTACACCTTC.

CDR3: CASRAGLARQDTQYF. The CDR3 DNA is TGTGCCAGTAGAGCAGGACTAGCGCGGCAGGATACGCAGTATTTT. This chain uses TRBV19 with TRBJ2-3; 9 bases are a match to TRBD2. Germline assignment: CDR1 LNHDA and CDR2 SQIVND (reference sequence). The CDR3 spans 15 residues. V gave up 6 bases and J gave up 6 bases; unmatched junction bases: 10. The whole variable domain, filled in from reference TRBV19 and TRBJ2-3, reads DGGITQSPKYLFRKEGQNVTLSCEQNLNHDAMYWYRQDPGQGLRLIYYSQIVNDFQKGDIAEGYSVSREKKESFPLTVTSAQKNPTAFYLCASRAGLARQDTQYFGPGTRLTVL.

This clonotype appeared a few times. The rearrangement links TRBV6-2 or TRBV6-3 to TRBJ2-5, with 7 bases matching TRBD1. Germline-derived CDR1 and CDR2 are MNHEY and SVGEGT. Trimming removed 6 bases from V and 4 bases from J; junction bases left unmatched: 14. There are 16 residues in the CDR3. In DNA form, the CDR3 reads TGTGCCAGCAGAAGCGTTGTGACAGGGAAGGGAGAGACCCAGTACTTC. Translated, it gives CASRSVVTGKGETQYF.

This clonotype showed up many times. The J gene is TRBJ2-2, the V gene TRBV9; tentatively, D is TRBD1 or TRBD2 (5 bases each). Germline CDR1 reads SGDLS; CDR2 reads YYNGEE. The CDR3 sequence is 16 residues long. V lost 0 bases, J lost 4 bases, and 13 bases lay in between. In DNA, the CDR3 is TGTGCCAGCAGCGTAGTGAAGGGACGGAGCACCGGGGAGCTGTTTTTT. Protein product: CASSVVKGRSTGELFF.

The V gene is TRBV5-5, the J gene TRBJ2-3; D might be TRBD2 (7 bases). The V gene lost 6 bases and the J gene lost 4 bases, with 24 bases spanning the gap. Germline V CDR1 and CDR2: SGHKS, YYEKEE (reference sequence). This CDR3 spans 17 amino acids. This CDR3 is CASTFLGAGAQADTQYF. Here the CDR3 DNA reads TGTGCCAGCACCTTCTTGGGCGCGGGGGCGCAGGCAGATACGCAGTATTTT.

The J gene is TRBJ2-7, the V gene TRBV29-1, with D tentatively TRBD1 or TRBD2 (5 bases each). The V gene's germline CDR1 is SQVTM and CDR2 ANQGSEA. The CDR3 sequence is 13 residues long. V was cut by 1 base and J by 2 bases, with 9 bases left in between. CDR3 sequence (DNA): TGCAGCGTTGAAGCCAGGGAGACCTACGAGCAGTACTTC. Protein product: CSVEARETYEQYF.

This clonotype was seen many times. The chain joins TRBV7-8 to TRBJ2-1, with D maybe TRBD2 (6 bases). The CDR3 consists of 16 residues. The V end lost 4 bases, the J end lost 9 bases, and 22 bases lay between the germline ends. Germline CDR1 reads SGHVS; CDR2 reads FQNEAQ. The CDR3 reads CASSSPQLSLGGEQFF. The CDR3 coding sequence is TGTGCCAGCAGCTCCCCCCAGCTCAGCTTGGGGGGTGAGCAGTTCTTC.

The table lists this clonotype with a few counts. The chain joins TRBV7-2 to TRBJ2-7; 9 bases match TRBD2. This CDR3 region has 16 residues. The junction had 5 bases not matched to a gene; V was cut back by 1 base and J by 1 base. CDR1 is SGHTA and CDR2 is FQGNSA in the germline V gene. In DNA form, the CDR3 reads TGTGCCAGCAGCTTAGGTAGCGGGAGTTGGTCCTACGAGCAGTACTTC. Amino acid sequence: CASSLGSGSWSYEQYF.

This clonotype was observed a single time. A junction end diverges from the germline sequence, so it may reflect a read error. This chain uses TRBV11-2 with TRBJ1-3, with a possible D match to TRBD1 (5 bases). This CDR3 is built from 18 residues. Germline V lookup: CDR1 SGHAT, CDR2 FQNNGV. CDR3 sequence reads: CASSLDLRTLSSGNSIYF. CDR3 nucleotide sequence: TGTGCCAGCAGCTTAGATCTTAGGACACTGAGCTCTGGAAACAGCATATATTTT.

In this sample, this clonotype turned up many times. J is TRBJ1-1 and V is TRBV5-6, with D possibly being TRBD1 (5 bases). Germline V gives CDR1 SGHDT, CDR2 YYEEEE. This CDR3 has 13 residues. Trimming took off 7 bases at V and 3 bases at J, with 13 bases between the two ends. CDR3 sequence: CASCRGEDTEAFF. The CDR3 coding sequence is TGTGCCAGCTGTCGGGGGGAGGACACTGAAGCTTTCTTT. The full variable domain, with the rest looked up from reference TRBV5-6 and TRBJ1-1, is DAGVTQSPTHLIKTRGQQVTLRCSPKSGHDTVSWYQQALGQGPQFIFQYYEEEERQRGNFPDRFSGHQFPNYSSELNVNALLLGDSALYLCASCRGEDTEAFFGQGTRLTVV.

This clonotype was seen only a few times. The chain carries TRBV6-2 or TRBV6-3 and TRBJ1-2; D uncertain. The V gene lost 8 bases and the J gene lost 8 bases, with 21 bases spanning the gap. Germline assignment: CDR1 MNHEY and CDR2 SVGEGT. This CDR3 is 14 amino acids long. CDR3 in DNA: TGTGCCAGCTCGGACGGAACCCTTAACTCCGGCTACACCTTC. Residues: CASSDGTLNSGYTF.

This clonotype was counted at least ten times. This chain links TRBV7-2 with TRBJ2-7; D remains unclear. The CDR3 covers 16 residues. Germline V gene sequence: CDR1 SGHTA, CDR2 FQGNSA. Between the trimmed V and J ends, which lost 1 base and 3 bases, there was a span of 16 bases. The CDR3 nucleotides read TGTGCCAGCAGCTTAGTTGGTGGGCACTCGATCTACGAGCAGTACTTC. It codes for CASSLVGGHSIYEQYF.

This sequence joins TRBV15 and TRBJ2-5; D ambiguous. CDR3 length: 15 amino acids. Germline lookup yields CDR1 LNHNV and CDR2 YYDKDF (reference sequence). The V gene lost 0 bases and the J gene lost 2 bases, with 10 bases spanning the gap. The CDR3 spells CATSRDGYEQETQYF. The CDR3, as DNA: TGTGCCACCAGCAGAGATGGCTACGAACAAGAGACCCAGTACTTC.